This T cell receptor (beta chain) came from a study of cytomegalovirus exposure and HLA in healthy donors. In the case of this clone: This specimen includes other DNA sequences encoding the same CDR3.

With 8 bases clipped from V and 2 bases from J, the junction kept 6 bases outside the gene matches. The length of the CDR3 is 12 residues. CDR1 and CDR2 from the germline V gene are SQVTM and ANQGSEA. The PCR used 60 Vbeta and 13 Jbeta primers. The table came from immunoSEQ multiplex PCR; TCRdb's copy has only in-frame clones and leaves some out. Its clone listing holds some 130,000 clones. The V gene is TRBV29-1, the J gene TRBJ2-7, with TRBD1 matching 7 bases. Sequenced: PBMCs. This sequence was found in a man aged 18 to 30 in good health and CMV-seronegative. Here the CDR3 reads CSSRDSPYEQYF. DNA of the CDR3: TGCAGCTCTCGGGACAGCCCCTACGAGCAGTACTTC.